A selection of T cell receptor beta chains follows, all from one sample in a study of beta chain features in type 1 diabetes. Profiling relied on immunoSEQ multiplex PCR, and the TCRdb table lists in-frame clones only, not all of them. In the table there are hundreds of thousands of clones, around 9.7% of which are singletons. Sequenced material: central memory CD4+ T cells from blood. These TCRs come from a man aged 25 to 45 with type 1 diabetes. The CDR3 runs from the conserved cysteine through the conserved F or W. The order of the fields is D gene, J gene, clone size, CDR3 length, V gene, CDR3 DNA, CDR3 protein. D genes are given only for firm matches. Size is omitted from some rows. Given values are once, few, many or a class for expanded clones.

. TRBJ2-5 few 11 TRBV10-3 TGTGCCATCAGTTCCCAAGAGACCCAGTACTTC CAISSQETQYF
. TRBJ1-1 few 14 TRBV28 TGTGCCAGCAGGGGCGGACAGCTGAACACTGAAGCTTTCTTT CASRGGQLNTEAFF
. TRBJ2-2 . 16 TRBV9 TGTGCCAGCAGCTTAGACGGGGGACCCTCCACCGGGGAGCTGTTTTTT CASSLDGGPSTGELFF
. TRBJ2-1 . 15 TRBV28 TGTGCCAGCAGTTTAGGCAATTCGGACAACAATGAGCAGTTCTTC CASSLGNSDNNEQFF
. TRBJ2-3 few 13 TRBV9 TGTGCCAGCAGCGTAGTACCCTTAGATACGCAGTATTTT CASSVVPLDTQYF
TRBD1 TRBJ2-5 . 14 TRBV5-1 TGCGCCAGCAGCTCGTCGACAGGGCAAGAGACCCAGTACTTC CASSSSTGQETQYF
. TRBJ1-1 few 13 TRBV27 TGTGCCAGCAGTTTATTTATGAACACTGAAGCTTTCTTT CASSLFMNTEAFF
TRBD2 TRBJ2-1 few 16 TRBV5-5 TGTGCCAGCAGCAGGTTCGCGGCTAGCGGGGGAAATGAGCAGTTCTTC CASSRFAASGGNEQFF
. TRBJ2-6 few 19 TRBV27 TGTGCCAGCAGACTCGTAGGGGTGGCAGGGCAACCTGGGGCCAACGTCCTGACTTTC CASRLVGVAGQPGANVLTF
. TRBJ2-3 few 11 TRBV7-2 TGTGCCAGCGAGAGCACAGATACGCAGTATTTT CASESTDTQYF
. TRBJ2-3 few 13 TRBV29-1 TGCAGCGTAGCACTCACTCGCACAGATACGCAGTATTTT CSVALTRTDTQYF
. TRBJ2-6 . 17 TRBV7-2 TGTGCCAGCAGCCCCCTCGTACTACACTCTGGGGCCAACGTCCTGACTTTC CASSPLVLHSGANVLTF
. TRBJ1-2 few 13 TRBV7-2 TGTGCCAGCAGCCCTTACCTTTCGGATGGCTACACCTTC CASSPYLSDGYTF
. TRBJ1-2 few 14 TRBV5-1 TGCGCCAGCAGCTTGGAATCTCGGGGGAAAGGCTACACCTTC CASSLESRGKGYTF
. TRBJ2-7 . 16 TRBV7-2 TGTGCCAGCTCGACAATGGCGGACTTTTCCTCCTACGAGCAGTACTTC CASSTMADFSSYEQYF
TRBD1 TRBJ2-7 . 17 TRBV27 TGTGCCAGCACGGAGGCACAGGGGGCCTTAGGCTCCTACGAGCAGTACTTC CASTEAQGALGSYEQYF
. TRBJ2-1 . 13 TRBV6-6 TGTGCCAGCAGTTCTCCAGCGTCCAATGAGCAGTTCTTC CASSSPASNEQFF
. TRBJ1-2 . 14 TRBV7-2 TGTGCCAGCAGCTTAGCGCAGGGGTGGAGTGGCTACACCTTC CASSLAQGWSGYTF